This T cell receptor (beta chain) was sequenced for a study of blood T cell repertoires in COVID-19. Study in general: The study drew acute and convalescent COVID-19 samples from the United States, Italy and Spain. T cells, B-cell-depleted T cells, or PBMCs provided the cDNA or gDNA that served as material.

Trimming cost V 4 bases and J 3 bases, with 13 bases left between them. This CDR3 is 14 amino acids long. CDR1 and CDR2 from the germline V gene are SGDLS and YYNGEE. Authors' analysis steps: Amplification of reference gene primers was used by the study to estimate nucleated cell counts. TCRdb's copy holds only in-frame clones and misses some; the assay was immunoSEQ multiplex PCR. V and J calls and clone size come straight from that table; D and trimming were deduced from the DNA. Altogether about 95,000 clones are present, around 86% being singletons, with the ten largest covering under 5.5%. Seattle's enrolled individuals joined amid active infection and were then monitored longitudinally.

This sequence was found in a man in his sixties with COVID-19, enrolled during active disease. The chain uses TRBV9 and TRBJ1-1; unclear D gene. The sequencing input was peripheral blood. The CDR3 spells CASSPFREYTEAFF. The CDR3 DNA sequence: TGTGCCAGCAGCCCTTTTAGAGAATACACTGAAGCTTTCTTT.